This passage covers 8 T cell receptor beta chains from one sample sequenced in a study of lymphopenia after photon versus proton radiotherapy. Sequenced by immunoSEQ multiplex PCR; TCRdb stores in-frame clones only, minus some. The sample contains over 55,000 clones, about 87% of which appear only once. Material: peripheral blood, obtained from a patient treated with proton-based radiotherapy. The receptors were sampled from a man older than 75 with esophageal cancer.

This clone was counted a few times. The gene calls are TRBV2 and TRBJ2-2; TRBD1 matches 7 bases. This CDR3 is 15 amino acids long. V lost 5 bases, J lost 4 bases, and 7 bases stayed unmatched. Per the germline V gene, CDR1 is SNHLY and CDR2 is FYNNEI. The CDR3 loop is CASSRQGRATGELFF. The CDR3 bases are TGTGCCAGCAGTCGACAGGGTCGGGCCACCGGGGAGCTGTTTTTT.

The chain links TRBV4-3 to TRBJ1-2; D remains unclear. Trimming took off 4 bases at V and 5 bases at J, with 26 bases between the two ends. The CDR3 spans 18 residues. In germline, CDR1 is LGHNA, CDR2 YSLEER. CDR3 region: CASSPDLGDLGRGYGYTF. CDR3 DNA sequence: TGCGCCAGCAGCCCGGATCTGGGAGATCTAGGCCGGGGTTATGGCTACACCTTC.

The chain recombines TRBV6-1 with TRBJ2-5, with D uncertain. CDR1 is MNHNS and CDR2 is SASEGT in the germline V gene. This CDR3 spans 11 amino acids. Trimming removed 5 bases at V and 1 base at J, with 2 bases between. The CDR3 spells CASSPQETQYF. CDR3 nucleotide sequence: TGTGCCAGCAGTCCCCAAGAGACCCAGTACTTC.

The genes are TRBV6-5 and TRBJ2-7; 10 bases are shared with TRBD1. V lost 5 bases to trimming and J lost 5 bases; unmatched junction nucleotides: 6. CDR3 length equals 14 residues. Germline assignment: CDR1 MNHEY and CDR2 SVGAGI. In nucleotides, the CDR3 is TGTGCCAGCAGTAGGGACAGGGGTTACAACGAGCAGTACTTC. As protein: CASSRDRGYNEQYF.

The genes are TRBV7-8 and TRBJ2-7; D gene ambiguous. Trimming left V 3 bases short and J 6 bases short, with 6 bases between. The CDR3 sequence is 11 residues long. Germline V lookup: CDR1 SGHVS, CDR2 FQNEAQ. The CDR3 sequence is CASSFGIEQYF. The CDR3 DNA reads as TGTGCCAGCAGCTTTGGTATCGAGCAGTACTTC. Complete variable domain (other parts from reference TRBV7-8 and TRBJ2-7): GAGVSQSPRYKVAKRGQDVALRCDPISGHVSLFWYQQALGQGPEFLTYFQNEAQLDKSGLPSDRFFAERPEGSVSTLKIQRTQQEDSAVYLCASSFGIEQYFGPGTRLTVT.

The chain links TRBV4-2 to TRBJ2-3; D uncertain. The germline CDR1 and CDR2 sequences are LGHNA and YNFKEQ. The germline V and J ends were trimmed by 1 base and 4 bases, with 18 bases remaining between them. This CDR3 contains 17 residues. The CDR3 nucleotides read TGTGCCAGCAGCCAAGTTCAGGTTAGAAGGTTGGCAGATACGCAGTATTTT. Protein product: CASSQVQVRRLADTQYF.

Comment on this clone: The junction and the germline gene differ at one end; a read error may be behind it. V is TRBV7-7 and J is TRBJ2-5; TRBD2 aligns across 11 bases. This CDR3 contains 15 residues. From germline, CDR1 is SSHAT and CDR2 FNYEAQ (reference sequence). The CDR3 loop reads CASSQLAGAQETQYF. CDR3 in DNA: TGTGCTAGCAGCCAACTAGCGGGAGCACAAGAGACCCAGTACTTC.

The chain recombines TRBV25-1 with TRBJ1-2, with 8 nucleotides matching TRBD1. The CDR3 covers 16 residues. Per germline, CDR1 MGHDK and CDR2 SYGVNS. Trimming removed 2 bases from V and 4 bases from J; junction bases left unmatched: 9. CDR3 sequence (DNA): TGTGCCAGCAGTGAACCCCTGACAGGGGAGGTCTATGGCTACACCTTC. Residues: CASSEPLTGEVYGYTF.